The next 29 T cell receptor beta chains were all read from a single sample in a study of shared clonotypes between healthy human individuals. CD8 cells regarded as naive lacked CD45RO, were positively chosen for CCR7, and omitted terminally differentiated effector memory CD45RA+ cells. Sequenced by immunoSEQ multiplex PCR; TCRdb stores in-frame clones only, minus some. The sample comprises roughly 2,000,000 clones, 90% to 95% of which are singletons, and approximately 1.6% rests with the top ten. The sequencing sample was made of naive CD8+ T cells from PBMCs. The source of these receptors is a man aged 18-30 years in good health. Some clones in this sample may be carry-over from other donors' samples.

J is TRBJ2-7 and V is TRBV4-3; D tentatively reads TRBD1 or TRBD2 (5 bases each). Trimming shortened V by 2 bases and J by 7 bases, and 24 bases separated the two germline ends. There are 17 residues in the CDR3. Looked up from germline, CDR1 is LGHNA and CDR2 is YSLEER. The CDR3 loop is CASSQSTKSLGPGEQYF. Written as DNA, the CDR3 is TGCGCCAGCAGCCAATCTACGAAATCGTTGGGACCCGGGGAGCAGTACTTC.

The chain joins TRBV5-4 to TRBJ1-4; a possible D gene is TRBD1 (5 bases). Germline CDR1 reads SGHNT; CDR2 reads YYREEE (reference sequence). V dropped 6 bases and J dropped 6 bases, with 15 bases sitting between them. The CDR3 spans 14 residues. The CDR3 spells CASIHTGGDEKLFF. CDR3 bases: TGTGCCAGCATCCATACGGGGGGGGATGAAAAACTGTTTTTT.

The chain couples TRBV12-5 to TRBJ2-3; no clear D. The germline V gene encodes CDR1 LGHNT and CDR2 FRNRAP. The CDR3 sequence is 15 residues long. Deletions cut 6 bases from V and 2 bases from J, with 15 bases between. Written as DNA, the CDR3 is TGTGCTAGTGGGACGGGCCTTTCCCTCACAGATACGCAGTATTTT. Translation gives CASGTGLSLTDTQYF.

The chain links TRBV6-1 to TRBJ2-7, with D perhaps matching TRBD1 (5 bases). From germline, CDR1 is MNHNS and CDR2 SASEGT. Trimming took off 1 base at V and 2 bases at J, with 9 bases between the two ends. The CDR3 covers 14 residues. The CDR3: CASSEGLTAYEQYF. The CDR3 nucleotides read TGTGCCAGCAGTGAAGGGTTGACAGCCTACGAGCAGTACTTC.

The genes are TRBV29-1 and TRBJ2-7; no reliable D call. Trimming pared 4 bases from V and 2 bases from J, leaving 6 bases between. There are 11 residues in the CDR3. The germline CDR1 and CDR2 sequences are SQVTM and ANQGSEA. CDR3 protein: CSVVDAYEQYF. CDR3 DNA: TGCAGCGTTGTGGACGCCTACGAGCAGTACTTC.

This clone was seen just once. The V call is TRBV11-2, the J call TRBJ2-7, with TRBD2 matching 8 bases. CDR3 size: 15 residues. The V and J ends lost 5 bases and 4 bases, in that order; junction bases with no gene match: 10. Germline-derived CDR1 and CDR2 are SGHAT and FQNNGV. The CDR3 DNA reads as TGTGCCAGCAGCCCGGGACTAGGGCTTGGTTACGAGCAGTACTTC. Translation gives CASSPGLGLGYEQYF.

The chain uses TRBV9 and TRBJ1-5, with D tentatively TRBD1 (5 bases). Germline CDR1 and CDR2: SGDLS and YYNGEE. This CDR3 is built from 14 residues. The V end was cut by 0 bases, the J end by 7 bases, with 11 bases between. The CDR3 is CASSVGGGSQPQHF. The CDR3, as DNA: TGTGCCAGCAGCGTAGGCGGGGGTTCCCAGCCCCAGCATTTT.

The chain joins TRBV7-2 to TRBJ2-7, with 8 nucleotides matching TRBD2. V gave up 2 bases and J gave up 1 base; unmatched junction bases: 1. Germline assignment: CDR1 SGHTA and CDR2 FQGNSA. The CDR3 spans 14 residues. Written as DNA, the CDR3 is TGTGCCAGCAGCTTACTAGCGGGTTCCTACGAGCAGTACTTC. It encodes CASSLLAGSYEQYF.

The CDR3 nucleotides are TGTGCCAGCAGCACCAAAGGGCGCCCCTACGAGCAGTACTTC. This sequence encodes CASSTKGRPYEQYF. The chain recombines TRBV9 with TRBJ2-7; no clear D. CDR3 length: 14 residues. The germline V and J ends were trimmed by 4 bases and 2 bases, with 13 bases remaining between them. CDR1 SGDLS and CDR2 YYNGEE come from the germline V gene. The full variable domain, in which reference TRBV9 and TRBJ2-7 provide the parts outside the CDR3, is DSGVTQTPKHLITATGQRVTLRCSPRSGDLSVYWYQQSLDQGLQFLIQYYNGEERAKGNILERFSAQQFPDLHSELNLSSLELGDSALYFCASSTKGRPYEQYFGPGTRLTVT.

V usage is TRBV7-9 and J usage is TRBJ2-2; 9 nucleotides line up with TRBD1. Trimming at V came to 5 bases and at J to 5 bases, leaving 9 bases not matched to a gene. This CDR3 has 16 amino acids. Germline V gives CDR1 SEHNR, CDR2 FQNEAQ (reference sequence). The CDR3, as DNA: TGTGCCAGCAGCACAAAGGGACAGGGAAGGACCGGGGAGCTGTTTTTT. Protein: CASSTKGQGRTGELFF.

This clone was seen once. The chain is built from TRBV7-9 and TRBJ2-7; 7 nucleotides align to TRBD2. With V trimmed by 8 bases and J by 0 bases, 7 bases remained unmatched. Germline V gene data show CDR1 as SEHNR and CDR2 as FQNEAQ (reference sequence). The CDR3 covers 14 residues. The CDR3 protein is CASEPWGGSYEQYF. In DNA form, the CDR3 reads TGTGCCAGCGAGCCTTGGGGGGGCTCCTACGAGCAGTACTTC.

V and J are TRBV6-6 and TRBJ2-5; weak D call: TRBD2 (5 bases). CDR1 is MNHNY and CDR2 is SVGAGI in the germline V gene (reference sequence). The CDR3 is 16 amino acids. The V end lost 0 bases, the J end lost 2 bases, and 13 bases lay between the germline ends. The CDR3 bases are TGTGCCAGCAGTTACTCTCGACTACAAATGCAAGAGACCCAGTACTTC. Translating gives CASSYSRLQMQETQYF.

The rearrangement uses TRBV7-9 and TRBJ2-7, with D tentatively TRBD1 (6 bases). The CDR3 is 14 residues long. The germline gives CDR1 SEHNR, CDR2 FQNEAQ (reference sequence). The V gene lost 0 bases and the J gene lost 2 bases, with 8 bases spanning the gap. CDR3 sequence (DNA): TGTGCCAGCAGCTTAGCTGGACAGCCCTACGAGCAGTACTTC. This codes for CASSLAGQPYEQYF.

CDR3 loop: CSVLGLPLEQFF. CDR3 nucleotide sequence: TGCAGCGTTTTGGGACTACCATTAGAGCAGTTCTTC. The chain is built from TRBV29-1 and TRBJ2-1, with TRBD2 matching over 7 bases. The V gene end was trimmed by 5 bases and the J gene end by 10 bases; junction bases not matched to a gene: 8. This CDR3 is built from 12 residues. Germline V gene lookup returns CDR1 SQVTM and CDR2 ANQGSEA.

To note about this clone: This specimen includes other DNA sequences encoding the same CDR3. The CDR3 nucleotides read TGTGCCAGCAGTTCAGGGACCGGGGAGCTGTTTTTT. Translated, it gives CASSSGTGELFF. The chain has TRBV28 and TRBJ2-2; maybe TRBD1 (5 bases). The CDR3 runs to 12 residues. CDR1 is MDHEN, CDR2 SYDVKM, per germline. The V end was cut by 4 bases, the J end by 5 bases, with 5 bases between.

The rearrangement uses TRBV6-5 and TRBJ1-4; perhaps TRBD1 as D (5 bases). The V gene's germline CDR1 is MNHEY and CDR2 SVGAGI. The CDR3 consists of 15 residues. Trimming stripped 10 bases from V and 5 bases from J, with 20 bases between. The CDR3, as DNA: TGTGCCACTTTACCTCGGGGCTTACGGAATGAAAAACTGTTTTTT. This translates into CATLPRGLRNEKLFF.

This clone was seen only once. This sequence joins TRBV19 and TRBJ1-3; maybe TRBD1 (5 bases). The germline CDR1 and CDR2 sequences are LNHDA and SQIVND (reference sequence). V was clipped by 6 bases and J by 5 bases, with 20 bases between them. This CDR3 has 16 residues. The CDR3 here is CASREIGDGIRNTIYF. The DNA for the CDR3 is TGTGCCAGTAGGGAAATCGGGGACGGAATTCGAAACACCATATATTTT.

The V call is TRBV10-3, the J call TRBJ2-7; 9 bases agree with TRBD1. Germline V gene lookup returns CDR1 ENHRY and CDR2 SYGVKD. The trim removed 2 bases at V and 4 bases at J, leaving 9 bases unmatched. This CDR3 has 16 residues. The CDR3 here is CAISEGRTGALYEQYF. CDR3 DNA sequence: TGTGCCATCAGTGAGGGAAGGACAGGGGCACTTTACGAGCAGTACTTC.

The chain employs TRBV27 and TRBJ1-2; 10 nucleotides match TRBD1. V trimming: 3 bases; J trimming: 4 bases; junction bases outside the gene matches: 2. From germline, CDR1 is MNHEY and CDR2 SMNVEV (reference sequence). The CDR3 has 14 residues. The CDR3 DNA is TGTGCCAGCAGTTTCCGGGACAGGGGCTATGGCTACACCTTC. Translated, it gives CASSFRDRGYGYTF.

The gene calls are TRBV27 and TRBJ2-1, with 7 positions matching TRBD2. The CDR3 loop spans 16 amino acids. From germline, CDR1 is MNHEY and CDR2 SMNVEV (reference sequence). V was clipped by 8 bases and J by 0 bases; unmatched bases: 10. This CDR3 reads CASGSPSGYSYNEQFF. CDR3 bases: TGTGCCAGCGGTTCTCCTAGCGGCTACTCCTACAATGAGCAGTTCTTC.

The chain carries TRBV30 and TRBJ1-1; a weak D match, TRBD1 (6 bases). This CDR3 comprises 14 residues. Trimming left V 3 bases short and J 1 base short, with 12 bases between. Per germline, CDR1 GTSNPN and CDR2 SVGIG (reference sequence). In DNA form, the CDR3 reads TGTGCCTGGAGCTTCGGGGGCCGGAACACTGAAGCTTTCTTT. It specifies CAWSFGGRNTEAFF.

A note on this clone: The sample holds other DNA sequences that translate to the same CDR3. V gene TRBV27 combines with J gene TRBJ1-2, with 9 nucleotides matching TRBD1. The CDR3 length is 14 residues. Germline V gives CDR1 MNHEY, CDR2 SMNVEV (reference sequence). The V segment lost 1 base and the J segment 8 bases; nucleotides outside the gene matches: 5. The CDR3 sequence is CASSLLGTGLGYTF. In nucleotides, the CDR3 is TGTGCCAGCAGTTTATTAGGGACAGGGCTAGGCTACACCTTC.

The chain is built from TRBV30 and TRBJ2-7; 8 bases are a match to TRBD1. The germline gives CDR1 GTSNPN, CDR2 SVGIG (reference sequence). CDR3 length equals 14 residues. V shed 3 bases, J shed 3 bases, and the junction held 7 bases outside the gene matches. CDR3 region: CAWSQDRVFYEQYF. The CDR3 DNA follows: TGTGCCTGGAGCCAGGACAGGGTCTTCTACGAGCAGTACTTC.

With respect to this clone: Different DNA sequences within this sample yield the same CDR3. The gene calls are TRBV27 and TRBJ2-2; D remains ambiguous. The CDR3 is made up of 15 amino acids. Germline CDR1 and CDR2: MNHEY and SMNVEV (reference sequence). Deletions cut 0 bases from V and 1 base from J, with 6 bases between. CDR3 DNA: TGTGCCAGCAGTTTATCGGCTGGGAACACCGGGGAGCTGTTTTTT. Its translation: CASSLSAGNTGELFF.

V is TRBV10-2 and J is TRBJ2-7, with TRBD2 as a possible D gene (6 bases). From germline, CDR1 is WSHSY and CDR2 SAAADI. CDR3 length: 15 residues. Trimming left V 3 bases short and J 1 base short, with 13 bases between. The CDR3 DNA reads TGCGCCAGCAGTGAAGGGCGGGACGCATCCTACGAGCAGTACTTC. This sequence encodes CASSEGRDASYEQYF.

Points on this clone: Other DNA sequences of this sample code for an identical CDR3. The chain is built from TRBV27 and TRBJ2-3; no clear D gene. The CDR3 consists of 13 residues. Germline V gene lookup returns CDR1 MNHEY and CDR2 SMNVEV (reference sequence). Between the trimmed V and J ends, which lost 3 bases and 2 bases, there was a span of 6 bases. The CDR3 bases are TGTGCCAGCAGTTTGTCATTCACAGATACGCAGTATTTT. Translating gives CASSLSFTDTQYF.

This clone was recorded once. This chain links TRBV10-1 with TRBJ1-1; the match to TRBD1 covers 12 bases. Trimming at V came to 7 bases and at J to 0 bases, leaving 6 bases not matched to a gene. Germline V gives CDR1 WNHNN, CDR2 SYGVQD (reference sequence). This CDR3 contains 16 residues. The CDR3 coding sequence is TGCGCCAGCACCCGGGACAGGGGGCTAATGAACACTGAAGCTTTCTTT. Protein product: CASTRDRGLMNTEAFF.

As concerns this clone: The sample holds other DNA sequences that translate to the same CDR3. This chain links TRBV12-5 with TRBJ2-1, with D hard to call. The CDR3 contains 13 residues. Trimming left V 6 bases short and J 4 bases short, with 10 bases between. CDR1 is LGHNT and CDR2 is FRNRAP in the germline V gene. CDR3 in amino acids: CASGLGSYNEQFF. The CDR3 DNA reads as TGTGCTAGTGGCTTAGGAAGTTACAATGAGCAGTTCTTC.

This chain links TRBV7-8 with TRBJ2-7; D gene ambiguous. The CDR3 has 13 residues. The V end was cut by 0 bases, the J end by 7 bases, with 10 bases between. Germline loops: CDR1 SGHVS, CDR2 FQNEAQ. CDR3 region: CASSLAGLGEQYF. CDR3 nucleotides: TGTGCCAGCAGCTTAGCAGGGTTGGGTGAGCAGTACTTC.